The next 18 T cell receptor beta chains were all read from a single sample in a study of cytomegalovirus exposure and HLA in healthy donors (dated by TCRdb to 2015 to 2018). Libraries were made using the immunoSEQ multiplex PCR assay. The multiplex PCR relied on a mix of 60 forward primers for TCR Vbeta segments and 13 reverse primers for TCR Jbeta segments. TCRdb stores this immuneACCESS table with in-frame sequences only. Part of the clones is absent; in the studies checked, under half of the shortfall reflects unresolved V genes, and no reason is known for the rest. Present in this sample are 150,000 to 200,000 clones, roughly 79% of which were seen just once. Clones ranked in the top ten supply over 12% of the sample. Sequencing was done on a sample of PBMCs. All receptors derive from a man aged 50-59 years in good health and CMV-seropositive.

The chain uses TRBV6-6 and TRBJ1-1, with a weak D call TRBD1 (6 bases). Trimming cost V 3 bases and J 0 bases, with 14 bases left between them. Germline-derived CDR1 and CDR2 are MNHNY and SVGAGI (reference sequence). This CDR3 is built from 16 residues. The CDR3 here is CASSYGGGGMNTEAFF. In nucleotides, the CDR3 is TGTGCCAGCAGTTATGGCGGGGGCGGAATGAACACTGAAGCTTTCTTT.

The chain joins TRBV19 to TRBJ2-1, with D maybe TRBD2 (5 bases). Per the germline V gene, CDR1 is LNHDA and CDR2 is SQIVND (reference sequence). The CDR3 is 14 amino acids. V was pared by 3 bases and J by 4 bases, with 10 bases between. Here the CDR3 DNA reads TGTGCCAGTAGTATCGGGGAACAATACAATGAGCAGTTCTTC. The encoded protein is CASSIGEQYNEQFF.

This clone was detected only a few times. The chain carries TRBV5-1 and TRBJ1-1, with 9 bases identical to TRBD1. The CDR3 sequence is 14 residues long. The junction had 6 bases not matched to a gene; V was cut back by 4 bases and J by 5 bases. The germline V gene has CDR1 SGHRS and CDR2 YFSETQ. This chain's CDR3 is CASSQFDRGTEAFF. The CDR3 DNA reads TGCGCCAGCAGCCAATTTGACAGGGGGACTGAAGCTTTCTTT.

This rearrangement joins TRBV7-2 to TRBJ1-2, with D unclear. The CDR3 is made up of 16 amino acids. CDR1 and CDR2 from the germline V gene are SGHTA and FQGNSA. Deletions cut 1 base from V and 3 bases from J, with 15 bases between. The CDR3 DNA reads as TGTGCCAGCAGCTTAGGCGGGCTCCCCTTAGACTATGGCTACACCTTC. This translates into CASSLGGLPLDYGYTF.

The chain joins TRBV10-2 to TRBJ1-6; 7 bases match TRBD1. Germline V gene data show CDR1 as WSHSY and CDR2 as SAAADI. The CDR3 is 14 amino acids. V was clipped by 6 bases and J by 7 bases; unmatched bases: 6. The CDR3 DNA reads TGCGCCAGCAGAGCGGGGGGACAGAATTCACCCCTCCACTTT. It encodes CASRAGGQNSPLHF.

The chain combines TRBV5-5 with TRBJ2-6, with 9 bases fitting TRBD1. The CDR3 spans 16 residues. Germline CDR1 reads SGHKS; CDR2 reads YYEKEE (reference sequence). With V trimmed by 4 bases and J by 0 bases, 2 bases remained unmatched. The CDR3 bases are TGTGCCAGCAGCATGACAGGGGGCTCTGGGGCCAACGTCCTGACTTTC. As protein: CASSMTGGSGANVLTF.

This chain links TRBV6-5 with TRBJ2-7; D may be TRBD2 (6 bases). V shed 0 bases and J shed 4 bases, with 7 bases lying between them. Germline values: CDR1 MNHEY, CDR2 SVGAGI. The CDR3 has 13 residues. CDR3 in amino acids: CASSYSAGYEQYF. In DNA form, the CDR3 reads TGTGCCAGCAGTTACTCGGCGGGGTACGAGCAGTACTTC.

The genes are TRBV6-1 and TRBJ1-2; D might be TRBD1 (6 bases). V was clipped by 10 bases and J by 3 bases, with 18 bases between them. The V gene's germline CDR1 is MNHNS and CDR2 SASEGT. The CDR3 has 14 amino acids. The CDR3 is CATTEDRYHYGYTF. CDR3 sequence (DNA): TGTGCCACCACCGAGGACAGATACCACTATGGCTACACCTTC.

This chain links TRBV29-1 with TRBJ2-1, with TRBD2 matching 9 bases. The germline V gene has CDR1 SQVTM and CDR2 ANQGSEA. V was pared by 7 bases and J by 0 bases, with 13 bases of the junction left unmatched. The CDR3 contains 17 residues. In nucleotides, the CDR3 is TGCAGCGCGCGCGGGGGGGGTGTCCCACACTCCTACAATGAGCAGTTCTTC. It yields the protein CSARGGGVPHSYNEQFF.

The chain uses TRBV25-1 and TRBJ2-3; TRBD2 agrees at 10 bases. Germline V CDR1 and CDR2: MGHDK, SYGVNS. CDR3 length: 15 amino acids. V lost 3 bases, J lost 9 bases, and 9 bases stayed unmatched. The CDR3 is CASSESGGAVWTQYF. DNA for the CDR3: TGTGCCAGCAGTGAGAGCGGGGGGGCAGTATGGACGCAGTATTTT. The variable domain in full, completed from reference TRBV25-1 and TRBJ2-3, reads EADIYQTPRYLVIGTGKKITLECSQTMGHDKMYWYQQDPGMELHLIHYSYGVNSTEKGDLSSESTVSRIRTEHFPLTLESARPSHTSQYLCASSESGGAVWTQYFGPGTRLTVL.

This clone was seen once. The J gene is TRBJ2-5, the V gene TRBV15; 10 bases are a match to TRBD2. The V gene's germline CDR1 is LNHNV and CDR2 YYDKDF (reference sequence). The CDR3 is 16 residues long. V was pared by 6 bases and J by 1 base, with 8 bases of the junction left unmatched. The CDR3 nucleotides read TGTGCCACCAGGTGGGGAACTAGCGGGGCCCAAGAGACCCAGTACTTC. The encoded protein is CATRWGTSGAQETQYF. The complete variable domain, with remaining parts taken from reference TRBV15 and TRBJ2-5, reads DAMVIQNPRYQVTQFGKPVTLSCSQTLNHNVMYWYQQKSSQAPKLLFHYYDKDFNNEADTPDNFQSRRPNTSFCFLDIRSPGLGDTAMYLCATRWGTSGAQETQYFGPGTRLLVL.

The J gene is TRBJ2-7, the V gene TRBV6-5; 10 bases fit TRBD1. Germline V CDR1 and CDR2: MNHEY, SVGAGI. The CDR3 totals 15 residues. Trimming removed 1 base from V and 3 bases from J; junction bases left unmatched: 3. Written as DNA, the CDR3 is TGTGCCAGCAGTTACTTAGGGACAGGGGACTACGAGCAGTACTTC. Amino acids: CASSYLGTGDYEQYF.

This rearrangement joins TRBV27 to TRBJ2-2; D might be TRBD2 (6 bases). CDR1 and CDR2 from the germline V gene are MNHEY and SMNVEV (reference sequence). Trimming cost V 6 bases and J 0 bases, with 14 bases left between them. The CDR3 has 16 residues. The CDR3 bases are TGTGCCAGCAGATATACCGGGACTTCGAACACCGGGGAGCTGTTTTTT. Residues: CASRYTGTSNTGELFF.

This chain uses TRBV25-1 with TRBJ2-7; D not certain. The CDR3 has 11 residues. Germline loops: CDR1 MGHDK, CDR2 SYGVNS. V lost 7 bases and J lost 3, with 7 bases in between. CDR3 region: CASKNSYEQYF. CDR3 coding DNA: TGTGCCAGCAAAAACAGCTACGAGCAGTACTTC.

V and J are TRBV7-2 and TRBJ1-5; 8 nucleotides match TRBD1. Germline loops: CDR1 SGHTA, CDR2 FQGNSA. This CDR3 has 18 residues. Trimming cost V 5 bases and J 2 bases; bases outside gene matches: 14. CDR3 DNA sequence: TGTGCCAGCAGCACCGTAGGACAGGGCGTTTATCGCAATCAGCCCCAGCATTTT. Its protein product is CASSTVGQGVYRNQPQHF.

The chain has TRBV5-1 and TRBJ2-1; no firm D call. Trimming removed 0 bases at V and 5 bases at J, with 15 bases between. Germline lookup yields CDR1 SGHRS and CDR2 YFSETQ. The CDR3 length is 16 residues. The CDR3 DNA follows: TGCGCCAGCAGCTTGGGGGCCAGCCGAGCCGACAATGAGCAGTTCTTC. Its translation: CASSLGASRADNEQFF.

This clone came up once. The chain is built from TRBV30 and TRBJ2-6; 10 nucleotides match TRBD2. The CDR3 sequence is 19 residues long. V lost 1 base, J lost 0 bases, and 9 bases stayed unmatched. The germline V gene has CDR1 GTSNPN and CDR2 SVGIG (reference sequence). CDR3 nucleotide sequence: TGTGCCTGGAGTGCACTCCTTAGCGGGGGGTGCTCTGGGGCCAACGTCCTGACTTTC. Its translation is CAWSALLSGGCSGANVLTF.

The chain joins TRBV28 to TRBJ1-1; 7 bases line up with TRBD1. Trimming at V came to 5 bases and at J to 4 bases, leaving 10 bases not matched to a gene. The CDR3 has 15 amino acids. The V gene's germline CDR1 is MDHEN and CDR2 SYDVKM. The CDR3 spells CASSPEGAGITEAFF. CDR3 DNA sequence: TGTGCCAGCAGTCCTGAGGGGGCGGGGATCACTGAAGCTTTCTTT.